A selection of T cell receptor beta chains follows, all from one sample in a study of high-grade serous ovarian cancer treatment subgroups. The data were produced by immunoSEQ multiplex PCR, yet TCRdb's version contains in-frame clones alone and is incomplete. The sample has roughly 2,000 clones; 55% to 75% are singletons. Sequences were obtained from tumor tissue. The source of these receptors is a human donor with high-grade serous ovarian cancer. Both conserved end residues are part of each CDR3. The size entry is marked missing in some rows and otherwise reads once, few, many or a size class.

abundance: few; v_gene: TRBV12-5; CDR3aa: CASGPYRAQNTEAFF
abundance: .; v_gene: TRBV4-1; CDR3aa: CASSQDLIRGYQPQHF
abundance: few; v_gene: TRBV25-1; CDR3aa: CASSVSGTGGTEAFF
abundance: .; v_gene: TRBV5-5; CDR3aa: CASSLVGDTQYF
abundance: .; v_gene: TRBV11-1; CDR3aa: CASSLAPSKDTQYF
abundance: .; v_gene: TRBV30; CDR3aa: CAWSEGVNTEAFF
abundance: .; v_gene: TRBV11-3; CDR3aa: CASSSGLAGDTQYF
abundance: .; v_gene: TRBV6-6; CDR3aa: CASSYEGAGNTIYF
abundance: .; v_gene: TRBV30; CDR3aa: CAWSAGTANGYTF
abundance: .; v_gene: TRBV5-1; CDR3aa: CASSARGGTDTQYF
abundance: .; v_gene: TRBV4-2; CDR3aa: CASSPTSGGPGSADTQYF
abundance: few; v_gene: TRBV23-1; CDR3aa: CASSQGGPETQYF
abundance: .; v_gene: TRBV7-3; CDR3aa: CASSLGGTDTQYF
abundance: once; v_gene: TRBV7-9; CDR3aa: CASSSPGAGGFGNTIYF
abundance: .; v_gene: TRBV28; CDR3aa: CASSRDRGIDGYTF
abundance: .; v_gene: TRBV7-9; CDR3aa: CASSLHRGTEAFF
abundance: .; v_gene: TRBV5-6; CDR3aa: CASSSGPNYGYTF
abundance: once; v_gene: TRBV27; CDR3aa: CASRWVENTEAFF
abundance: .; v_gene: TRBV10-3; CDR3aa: CAIRDPGTQIGQYF
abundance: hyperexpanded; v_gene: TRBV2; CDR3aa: CASSQKDEQFF
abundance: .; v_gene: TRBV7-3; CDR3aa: CASSPRTLGQQNTEAFF
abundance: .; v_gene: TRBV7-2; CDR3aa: CASSLVAGTYEQYF
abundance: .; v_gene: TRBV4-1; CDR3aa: CASSQIISLLAKNIQYF
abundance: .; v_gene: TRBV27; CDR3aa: CASSLGGGGVLEAFF
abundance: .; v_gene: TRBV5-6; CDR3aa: CASSPTGSEQYF
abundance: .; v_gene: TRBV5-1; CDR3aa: CASSEPGQGKQTQYF
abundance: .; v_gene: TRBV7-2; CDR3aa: CASSFSANTGELFF
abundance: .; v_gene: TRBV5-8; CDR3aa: CASSILNNYGYTF
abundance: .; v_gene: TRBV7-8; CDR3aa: CASSLLQGATEAFF
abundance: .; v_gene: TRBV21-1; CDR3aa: CASSKASGLAKNIQYF
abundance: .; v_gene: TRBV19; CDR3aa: CASSIFGFGQGSRDTEAFF
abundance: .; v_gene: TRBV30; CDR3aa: CAWSPGTGFGVGNQPQHF
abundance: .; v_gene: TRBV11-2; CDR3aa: CASSLDWRFNSPLHF
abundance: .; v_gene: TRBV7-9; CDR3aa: CASSFGILSGNTIYF
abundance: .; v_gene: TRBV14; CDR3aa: CASSQDGSGWIRGYTF
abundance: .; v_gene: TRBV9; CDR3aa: CASSVGPGAENSPLHF
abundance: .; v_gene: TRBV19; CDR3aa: CASSNLGTSKEQYF
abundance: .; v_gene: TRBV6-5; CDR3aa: CASSSSRVRGEQYF
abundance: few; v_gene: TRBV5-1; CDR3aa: CASSLDWGPGTEAFF
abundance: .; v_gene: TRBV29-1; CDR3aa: CSVAPNTEAFF
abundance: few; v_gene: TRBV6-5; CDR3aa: CASSYSLGDAYGYTF
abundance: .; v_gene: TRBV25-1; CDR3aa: CASSDPGQGSYEQYF
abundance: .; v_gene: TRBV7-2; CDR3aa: CASNRAMGTEAFF
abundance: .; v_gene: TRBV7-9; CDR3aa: CASSPRTQDTQYF
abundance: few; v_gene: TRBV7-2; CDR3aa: CASSLTDYGYTF
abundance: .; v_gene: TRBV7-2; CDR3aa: CASSPSTLINSGNTIYF
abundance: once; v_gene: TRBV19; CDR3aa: CASISVAGDTGELFF
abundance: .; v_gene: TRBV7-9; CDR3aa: CASSLWITDTGELFF
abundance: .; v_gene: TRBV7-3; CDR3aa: CASSSSQGADYGYTF
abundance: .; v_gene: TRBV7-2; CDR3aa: CASSLSTVGETQYF